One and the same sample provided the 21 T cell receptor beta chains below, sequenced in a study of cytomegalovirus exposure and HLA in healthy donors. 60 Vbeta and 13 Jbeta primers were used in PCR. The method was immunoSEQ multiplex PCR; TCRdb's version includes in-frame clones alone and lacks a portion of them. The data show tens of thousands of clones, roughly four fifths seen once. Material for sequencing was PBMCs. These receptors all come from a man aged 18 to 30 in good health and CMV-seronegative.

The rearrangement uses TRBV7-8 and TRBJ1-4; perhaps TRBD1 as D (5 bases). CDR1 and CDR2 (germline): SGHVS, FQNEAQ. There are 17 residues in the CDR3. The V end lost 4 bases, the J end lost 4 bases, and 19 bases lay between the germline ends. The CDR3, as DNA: TGTGCCAGCAGCTCCGGACGGACGAGCAGGGTTAATGAAAAACTGTTTTTT. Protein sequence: CASSSGRTSRVNEKLFF.

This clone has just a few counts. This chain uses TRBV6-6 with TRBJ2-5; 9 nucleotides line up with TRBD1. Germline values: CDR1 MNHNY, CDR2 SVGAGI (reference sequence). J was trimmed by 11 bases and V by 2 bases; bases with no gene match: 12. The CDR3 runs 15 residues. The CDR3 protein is CASSYTGGGGGEQYF. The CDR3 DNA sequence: TGTGCCAGCAGTTACACAGGGGGCGGTGGTGGGGAGCAGTACTTC.

CDR3 DNA: TGTGCCAGCACTAACCTAGGAGCTCATAACTATGGCTACACCTTC. This encodes CASTNLGAHNYGYTF. The chain employs TRBV6-5 and TRBJ1-2; D call uncertain. From germline, CDR1 is MNHEY and CDR2 SVGAGI. Trimming took 7 bases from V and 1 from J, leaving 16 bases between them. CDR3 size: 15 residues.

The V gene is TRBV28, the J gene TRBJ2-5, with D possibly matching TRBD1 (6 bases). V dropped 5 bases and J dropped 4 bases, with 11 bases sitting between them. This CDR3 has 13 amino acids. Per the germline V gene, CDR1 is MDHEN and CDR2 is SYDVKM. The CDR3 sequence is CASSPQDRETQYF. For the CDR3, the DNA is TGTGCCAGCAGTCCTCAGGACAGAGAGACCCAGTACTTC.

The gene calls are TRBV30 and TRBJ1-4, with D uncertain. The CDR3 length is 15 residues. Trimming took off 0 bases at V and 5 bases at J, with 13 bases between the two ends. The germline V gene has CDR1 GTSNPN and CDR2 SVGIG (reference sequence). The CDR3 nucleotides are TGTGCCTGGAGTGTACACGGACTTACCAATGAAAAACTGTTTTTT. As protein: CAWSVHGLTNEKLFF.

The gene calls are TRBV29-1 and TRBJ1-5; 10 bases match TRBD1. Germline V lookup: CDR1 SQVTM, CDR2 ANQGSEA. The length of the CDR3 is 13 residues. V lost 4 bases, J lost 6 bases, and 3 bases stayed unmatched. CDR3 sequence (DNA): TGCAGCGTTGGGGACAGGGGTAGTCAGCCCCAGCATTTT. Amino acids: CSVGDRGSQPQHF.

CDR3 protein: CASSLIKRDSTDTQYF. In nucleotides, the CDR3 is TGTGCCAGCAGCTTAATAAAGCGGGATAGCACAGATACGCAGTATTTT. This sequence joins TRBV5-7 and TRBJ2-3, with 7 bases that match TRBD2. TRBV5-7 is flagged as an ORF with uncertain function. J gave up 0 bases and V 2 bases, and 6 bases lay outside the gene matches. The CDR3 loop spans 16 amino acids.

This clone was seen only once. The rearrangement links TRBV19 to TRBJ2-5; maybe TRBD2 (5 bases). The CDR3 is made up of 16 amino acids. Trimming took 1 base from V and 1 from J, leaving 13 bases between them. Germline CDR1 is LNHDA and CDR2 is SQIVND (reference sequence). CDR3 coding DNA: TGTGCCAGTAGTATAGGTACAGCTAGCCTCCAAGAGACCCAGTACTTC. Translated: CASSIGTASLQETQYF.

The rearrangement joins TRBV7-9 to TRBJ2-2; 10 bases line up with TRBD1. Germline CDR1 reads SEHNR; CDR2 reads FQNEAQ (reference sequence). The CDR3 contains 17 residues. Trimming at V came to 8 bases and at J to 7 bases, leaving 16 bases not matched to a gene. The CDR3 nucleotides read TGTGCCAGCCGCGACGGCCGGACAGGGGGTATTATCGGGGAGCTGTTTTTT. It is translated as CASRDGRTGGIIGELFF.

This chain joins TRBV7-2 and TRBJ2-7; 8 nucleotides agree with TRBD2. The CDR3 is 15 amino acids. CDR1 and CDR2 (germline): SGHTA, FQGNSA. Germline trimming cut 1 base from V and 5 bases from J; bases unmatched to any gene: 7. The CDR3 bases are TGTGCCAGCAGCTTAGTCGGGACTAGTGTTCACGAGCAGTACTTC. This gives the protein CASSLVGTSVHEQYF.

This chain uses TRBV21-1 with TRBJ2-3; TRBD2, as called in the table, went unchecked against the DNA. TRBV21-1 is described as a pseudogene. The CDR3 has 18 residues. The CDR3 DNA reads TGTGCCAGCAGTTACCTAGGGGGGGGGAGGGAGTATACAGATACGCAGTATTTT. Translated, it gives CASSYLGGGREYTDTQYF.

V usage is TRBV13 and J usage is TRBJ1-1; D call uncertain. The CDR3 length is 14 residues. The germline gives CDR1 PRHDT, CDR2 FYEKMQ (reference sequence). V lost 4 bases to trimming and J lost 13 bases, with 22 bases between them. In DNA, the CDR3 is TGTGCCAGCAGCTCTCAGGTCCCAAAACATTTTGTTTTCTTT. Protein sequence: CASSSQVPKHFVFF.

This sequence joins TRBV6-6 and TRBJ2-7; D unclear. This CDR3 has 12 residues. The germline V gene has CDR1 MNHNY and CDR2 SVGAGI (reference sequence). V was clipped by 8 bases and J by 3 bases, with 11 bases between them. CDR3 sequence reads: CASRESLYEQYF. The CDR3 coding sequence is TGTGCCAGCCGAGAAAGTCTCTACGAGCAGTACTTC.

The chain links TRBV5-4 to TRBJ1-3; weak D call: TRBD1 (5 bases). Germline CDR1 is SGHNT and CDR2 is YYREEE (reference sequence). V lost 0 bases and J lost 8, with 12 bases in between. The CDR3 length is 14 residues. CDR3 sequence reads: CASSLGPSGDTIYF. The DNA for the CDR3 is TGTGCCAGCAGCTTGGGCCCTTCGGGGGACACCATATATTTT.

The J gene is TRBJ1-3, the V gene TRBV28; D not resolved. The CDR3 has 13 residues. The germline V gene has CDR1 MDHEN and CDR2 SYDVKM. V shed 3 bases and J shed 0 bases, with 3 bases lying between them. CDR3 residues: CASSFNSGNTIYF. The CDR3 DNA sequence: TGTGCCAGCAGTTTTAACTCTGGAAACACCATATATTTT.

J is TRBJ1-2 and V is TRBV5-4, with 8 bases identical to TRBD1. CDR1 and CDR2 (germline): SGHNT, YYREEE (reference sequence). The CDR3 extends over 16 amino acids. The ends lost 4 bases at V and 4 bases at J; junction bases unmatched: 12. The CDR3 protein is CASSQDREGVIYGYTF. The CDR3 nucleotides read TGTGCCAGCAGCCAGGACAGGGAAGGGGTAATCTATGGCTACACCTTC. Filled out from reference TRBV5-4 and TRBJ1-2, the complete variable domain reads ETGVTQSPTHLIKTRGQQVTLRCSSQSGHNTVSWYQQALGQGPQFIFQYYREEENGRGNFPPRFSGLQFPNYSSELNVNALELDDSALYLCASSQDREGVIYGYTFGSGTRLTVV.

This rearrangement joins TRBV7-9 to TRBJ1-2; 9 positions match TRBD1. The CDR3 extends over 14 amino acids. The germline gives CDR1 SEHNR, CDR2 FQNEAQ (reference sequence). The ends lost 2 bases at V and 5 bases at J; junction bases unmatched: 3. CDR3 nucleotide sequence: TGTGCCAGCAGCTTATGGGACAGGGAATATGGCTACACCTTC. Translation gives CASSLWDREYGYTF. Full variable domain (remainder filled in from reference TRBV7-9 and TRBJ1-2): DTGVSQNPRHKITKRGQNVTFRCDPISEHNRLYWYRQTLGQGPEFLTYFQNEAQLEKSRLLSDRFSAERPKGSFSTLEIQRTEQGDSAMYLCASSLWDREYGYTFGSGTRLTVV.

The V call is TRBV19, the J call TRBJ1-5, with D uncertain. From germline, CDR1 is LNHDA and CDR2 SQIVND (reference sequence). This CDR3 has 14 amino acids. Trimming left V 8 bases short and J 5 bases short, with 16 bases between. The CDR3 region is CASQAGSRHQPQHF. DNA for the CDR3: TGTGCCAGTCAGGCCGGCAGTAGGCATCAGCCCCAGCATTTT.

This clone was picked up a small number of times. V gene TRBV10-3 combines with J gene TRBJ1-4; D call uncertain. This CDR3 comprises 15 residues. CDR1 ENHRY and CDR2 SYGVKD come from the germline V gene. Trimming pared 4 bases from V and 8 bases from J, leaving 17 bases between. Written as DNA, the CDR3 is TGTGCCATCAGTGCTACAGAGGCGGGTGGGGAAAAACTGTTTTTT. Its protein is CAISATEAGGEKLFF.

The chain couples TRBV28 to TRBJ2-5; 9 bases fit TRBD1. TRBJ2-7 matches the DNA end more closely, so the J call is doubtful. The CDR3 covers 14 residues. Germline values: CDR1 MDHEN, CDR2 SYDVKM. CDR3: CASSLPNRGREQYF. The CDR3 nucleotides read TGTGCCAGCAGCCTCCCCAACAGGGGGCGCGAGCAGTACTTC.

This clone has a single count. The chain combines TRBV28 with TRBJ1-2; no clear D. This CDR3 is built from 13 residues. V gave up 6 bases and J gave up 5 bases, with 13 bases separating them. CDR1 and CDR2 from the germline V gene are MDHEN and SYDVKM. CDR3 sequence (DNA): TGTGCCAGCAGCCCTTTAGTACCTTATGGCTACACCTTC. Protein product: CASSPLVPYGYTF.